The clone carrying this TCR beta chain was seen only once. Its matching antigen is unknown. Trimming removed 2 bases from V and 4 bases from J; junction bases left unmatched: 6. CDR3 length: 15 residues. Looked up from germline, CDR1 is SGHRS and CDR2 is YFSETQ. This sample was included in a study of cytomegalovirus exposure and HLA in healthy donors. Study-level results: In a later analysis, HLA-associated beta chains showed higher expansion and lower generation probabilities than comparable chains. Several of the most significant clusters appeared linked to common viral pathogens, based on a later analysis.

PCR used 60 Vbeta primers and 13 Jbeta primers. Method: immunoSEQ multiplex PCR; TCRdb's copy keeps in-frame clones and lacks some. Of some 130,000 clones listed, about 76% are singletons. The source material was PBMCs. The chain employs TRBV5-1 and TRBJ2-1, with TRBD2 identical over 7 bases. This clonotype originated in a man aged 18-30 years in good health and CMV-seronegative. CDR3 sequence: CASSLAGPRYNEQFF. The CDR3 DNA reads TGCGCCAGCAGCTTAGCGGGGCCCAGGTACAATGAGCAGTTCTTC.